Listed below are T cell receptor beta chains from one sample, sequenced in a study of Ad26.COV2.S vaccination and SARS-CoV-2 variants. Repertoires were generated with immunoSEQ multiplex PCR, while TCRdb's copy carries only in-frame clones and drops some. Altogether approximately 450,000 clones are present, around 90% being singletons, with the ten largest covering 12%. This specimen was peripheral blood, taken in a trial of Ad26.COV2.S vaccine versus placebo. These receptors all come from a person between 18 and 65 years old who received the Ad26.COV2.S COVID-19 vaccine or a placebo. Each CDR3 is given with its conserved first and last residue. The D gene is left open where the match is weak. Some rows have no size entry. The others give once, few or many, or a class for an expanded clone.

J gene,clone size,V gene,D gene,CDR3 protein,CDR3 DNA
TRBJ2-7,NA,TRBV27,TRBD1,CASSPRTGDTYEQYF,TGTGCCAGCAGTCCAAGGACAGGGGACACCTACGAGCAGTACTTC
TRBJ2-3,NA,TRBV2,TRBD2,CASSDSLAGESDTQYF,TGTGCCAGCAGTGATAGTCTAGCGGGAGAGTCAGATACGCAGTATTTT
TRBJ2-5,once,TRBV15,NA,CATSRTRQQETQYF,TGTGCCACCAGCAGAACCCGACAGCAAGAGACCCAGTACTTC
TRBJ2-2,NA,TRBV4-2,NA,CASSQEGFGELFF,TGTGCCAGCAGCCAAGAGGGGTTTGGGGAGCTGTTTTTT
TRBJ2-2,NA,TRBV16,NA,CASSQVPLRELFF,TGTGCCAGCAGCCAAGTTCCTCTCCGGGAGCTGTTTTTT
TRBJ1-4,NA,TRBV6-6,NA,CASKPLEDEKLFF,TGTGCCAGCAAACCGTTGGAAGATGAAAAACTGTTTTTT
TRBJ2-1,NA,TRBV23-1,NA,CASSPLLYFSSYNEQFF,TGCGCCAGCAGTCCTCTCCTCTACTTTAGCTCCTACAATGAGCAGTTCTTC
TRBJ1-3,NA,TRBV6-2/TRBV6-3,NA,CASSWTTGNTIYF,TGTGCCAGCAGTTGGACGACTGGAAACACCATATATTTT
TRBJ2-7,once,TRBV6-4,TRBD1,CASSDRGPYEQYF,TGTGCCAGCAGTGACAGGGGGCCCTACGAGCAGTACTTC
TRBJ2-5,NA,TRBV6-1,TRBD1,CASSEMGQGGETQYF,TGTGCCAGCAGTGAAATGGGACAGGGGGGAGAGACCCAGTACTTC
TRBJ1-5,few,TRBV23-1,NA,CASTTTPFVQPQHF,TGCGCCAGCACCACAACCCCATTCGTTCAGCCCCAGCATTTT
TRBJ1-2,NA,TRBV30,TRBD1,CAWSARHRGGYGYTF,TGTGCCTGGAGCGCCCGGCACAGGGGTGGCTATGGCTACACCTTC
TRBJ1-5,NA,TRBV28,NA,CASSLSGDSNQPQHF,TGTGCCAGCAGTTTATCCGGGGATAGCAATCAGCCCCAGCATTTT
TRBJ2-7,NA,TRBV6-2/TRBV6-3,TRBD1,CASSYPDRGKYEQYF,TGTGCCAGCAGTTACCCGGACAGGGGCAAGTACGAGCAGTACTTC
TRBJ2-7,NA,TRBV4-3,TRBD2,CASSREAGLAGQVYEQYF,TGCGCCAGCAGCCGGGAAGCGGGACTAGCGGGACAAGTCTACGAGCAGTACTTC
TRBJ2-7,NA,TRBV7-2,NA,CASSLVEWGAYEQYF,TGTGCCAGCAGCTTAGTTGAGTGGGGAGCCTACGAGCAGTACTTC
TRBJ1-2,few,TRBV10-3,TRBD1,CAITKDRGPGYTF,TGTGCCATCACCAAGGACAGGGGTCCTGGCTACACCTTC
TRBJ1-1,once,TRBV20-1,NA,CSASRTASNTEAFF,TGCAGTGCTAGTCGGACAGCGTCGAACACTGAAGCTTTCTTT
TRBJ1-4,NA,TRBV6-5,NA,CATHGSKQVGEKLFF,TGTGCCACCCACGGTTCTAAACAGGTTGGGGAAAAACTGTTTTTT
TRBJ2-2,NA,TRBV5-6,TRBD1,CASSLFGQDTGELFF,TGTGCCAGCAGCTTGTTTGGACAGGACACCGGGGAGCTGTTTTTT
TRBJ2-1,NA,TRBV4-3,NA,CASSQVVGAAIEQFF,TGCGCCAGCAGCCAAGTGGTGGGAGCGGCGATTGAGCAGTTCTTC
TRBJ1-4,NA,TRBV4-1,NA,CASSQGTSATNEKLFF,TGCGCCAGCAGCCAGGGGACATCTGCAACTAATGAAAAACTGTTTTTT
TRBJ2-7,once,TRBV11-2,NA,CASSLRRGGEQYF,TGTGCCAGCAGCTTAAGAAGGGGAGGTGAGCAGTACTTC
TRBJ1-6,once,TRBV5-6,TRBD1,CASSRLDREKHSPLHF,TGTGCCAGCAGCCGACTAGACAGGGAAAAACATTCACCCCTCCACTTT
TRBJ2-1,NA,TRBV15,TRBD2,CATSRAGGSDPRSSYNEQFF,TGTGCCACCAGCAGAGCTGGCGGGAGCGATCCCCGCAGCTCCTACAATGAGCAGTTCTTC
TRBJ2-7,once,TRBV11-2,NA,CASSSVFWQYF,TGTGCCAGCAGCTCAGTCTTTTGGCAGTACTTC
TRBJ2-2,NA,TRBV30,NA,CAWRNGVNTGELFF,TGTGCCTGGCGGAACGGGGTGAACACCGGGGAGCTGTTTTTT
TRBJ1-6,NA,TRBV6-5,TRBD1,CASSLRDRNNSPLHF,TGTGCCAGCAGTCTCCGGGACAGAAATAATTCACCCCTCCACTTT
TRBJ2-7,NA,TRBV5-1,TRBD1,CASSLSTGQGNAYEQYF,TGCGCCAGCAGCTTAAGTACGGGACAGGGAAACGCCTACGAGCAGTACTTC
TRBJ2-4,NA,TRBV27,TRBD1,CASSPLTGGTDIQYF,TGTGCCAGCAGTCCACTGACAGGGGGCACAGACATTCAGTACTTC
TRBJ2-7,NA,TRBV3-1/TRBV3-2,NA,CASSSRIYEQYF,TGTGCCAGCAGCTCCCGGATCTACGAGCAGTACTTC
TRBJ2-7,NA,TRBV5-4,TRBD1,CASSYGTVYEQYF,TGTGCCAGCAGCTACGGGACAGTCTACGAGCAGTACTTC
TRBJ2-1,NA,TRBV6-5,TRBD2,CASSYSVLAAYNEQFF,TGTGCCAGCAGTTACTCGGTTCTAGCGGCTTACAATGAGCAGTTCTTC
TRBJ2-3,NA,TRBV7-9,NA,CASSLMTGVYTDTQYF,TGTGCCAGCAGCTTAATGACGGGAGTCTACACAGATACGCAGTATTTT
TRBJ2-3,NA,TRBV27,NA,CASSPKVRSTDTQYF,TGTGCCAGCAGTCCTAAGGTTAGAAGCACAGATACGCAGTATTTT
TRBJ2-7,NA,TRBV27,NA,CASSLAGSAYEQYF,TGTGCCAGCAGTTTAGCGGGGAGCGCCTACGAGCAGTACTTC
TRBJ1-1,NA,TRBV30,TRBD1,CAWSVRRTGITEAFF,TGTGCCTGGAGTGTACGCAGGACAGGGATCACTGAAGCTTTCTTT
TRBJ1-2,NA,TRBV11-2,NA,CASSLDLSFSGGCTF,TGTGCCAGCAGCTTAGATCTAAGTTTTTCGGGGGGATGCACCTTC
TRBJ2-7,once,TRBV30,TRBD1,CAWSPLISSGQGNRYEQYF,TGTGCCTGGAGTCCCCTTATCTCCTCGGGACAGGGGAATCGCTACGAGCAGTACTTC
TRBJ2-2,once,TRBV14,NA,CASSPRLGNTGELFF,TGTGCCAGCAGCCCCAGACTGGGAAACACCGGGGAGCTGTTTTTT
TRBJ1-3,NA,TRBV5-5,NA,CASSRPKDARSGNTIYF,TGTGCCAGCAGCCGGCCCAAGGACGCCCGCTCTGGAAACACCATATATTTT
TRBJ2-1,NA,TRBV5-4,TRBD1,CASSSRSGGNEQFF,TGTGCCAGCAGCTCGAGGTCAGGGGGCAATGAGCAGTTCTTC
TRBJ2-3,NA,TRBV19,TRBD2,CASSMKGLSTDTQYF,TGTGCCAGTAGTATGAAGGGACTAAGCACAGATACGCAGTATTTT
TRBJ1-3,NA,TRBV5-4,TRBD1,CASSRTGGTGNTIYF,TGTGCCAGCAGTCGTACAGGGGGCACTGGAAACACCATATATTTT
TRBJ1-6,few,TRBV3-1/TRBV3-2,NA,CASSRRNYNSPLHF,TGTGCCAGCAGCCGACGGAACTATAATTCACCCCTCCACTTT